This T cell receptor (beta chain) was captured by sequencing in a study of read filtering for tumor transcriptome and immune sequencing. This clonotype has at least ten counts. No antigen is known for it. The CDR3 runs 13 residues. The V and J ends lost 3 bases and 2 bases respectively, with 9 bases between them. CDR1 and CDR2 (germline): SQVTM, ANQGSEA. Molecular barcoded adaptors covering alpha/delta and beta/gamma chains were used on roughly 400 ng RNA. TCRdb re-derived calls from the reads in MiXCR, one entry per CDR3 protein. There are 35,000 to 50,000 distinct CDR3 sequences in the sample; 10% to 15% occur only once, and roughly a third lies in the top ten. Study-level points and caveats: Dropping single-read clonotypes raised IR-seq and RNA-seq shared-clonotype correlation.

Sequenced input: a population of CD138-negative cells sorted from bone marrow. The V call is TRBV29-1, the J call TRBJ2-3, with TRBD2 as a possible D gene (6 bases). This receptor was taken from a donor at least 40 years old with multiple myeloma. CDR3 region: CSVEDYSTDTQYF. In nucleotides, the CDR3 is TGCAGCGTTGAGGACTATTCCACAGATACGCAGTATTTT.